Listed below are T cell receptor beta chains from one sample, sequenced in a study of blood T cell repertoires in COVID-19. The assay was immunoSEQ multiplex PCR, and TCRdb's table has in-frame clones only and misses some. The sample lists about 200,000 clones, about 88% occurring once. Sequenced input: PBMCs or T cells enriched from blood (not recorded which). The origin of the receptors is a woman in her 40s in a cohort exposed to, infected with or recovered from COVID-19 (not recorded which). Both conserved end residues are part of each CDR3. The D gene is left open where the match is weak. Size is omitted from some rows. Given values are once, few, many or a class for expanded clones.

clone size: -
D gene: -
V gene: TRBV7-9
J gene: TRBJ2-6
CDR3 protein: CATPSGANVLTF
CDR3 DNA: TGTGCCACCCCATCCGGGGCCAACGTCCTGACTTTC

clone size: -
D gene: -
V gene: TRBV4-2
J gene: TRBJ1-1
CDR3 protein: CASRAPDSTEAFF
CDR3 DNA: TGTGCCAGCAGGGCCCCCGATTCGACTGAAGCTTTCTTT

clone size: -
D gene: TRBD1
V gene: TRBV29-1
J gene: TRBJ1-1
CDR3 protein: CSVIGTGSEAFF
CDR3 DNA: TGCAGCGTCATCGGGACAGGATCTGAAGCTTTCTTT

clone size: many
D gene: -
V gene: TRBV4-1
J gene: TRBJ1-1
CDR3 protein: CASSLAPGWDTEAFF
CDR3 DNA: TGCGCCAGCAGCTTAGCCCCGGGATGGGACACTGAAGCTTTCTTT

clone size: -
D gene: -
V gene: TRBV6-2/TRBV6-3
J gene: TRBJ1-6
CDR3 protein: CASSYRGGNSPLHF
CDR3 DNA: TGTGCCAGCAGTTACAGGGGAGGGAATTCACCCCTCCACTTT

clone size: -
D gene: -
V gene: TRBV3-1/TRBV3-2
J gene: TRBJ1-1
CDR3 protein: CASSQGGGGGTEAFF
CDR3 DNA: TGTGCCAGCAGCCAAGGGGGAGGGGGAGGGACTGAAGCTTTCTTT

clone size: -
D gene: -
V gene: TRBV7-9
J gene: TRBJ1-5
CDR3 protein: CASSLVTENQPQHF
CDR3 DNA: TGTGCCAGCAGCTTAGTGACGGAGAATCAGCCCCAGCATTTT

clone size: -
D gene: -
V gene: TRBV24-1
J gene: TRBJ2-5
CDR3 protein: CATSDFMSGEGETQYF
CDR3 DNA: TGTGCCACCAGTGATTTTATGTCAGGGGAAGGGGAGACCCAGTACTTC

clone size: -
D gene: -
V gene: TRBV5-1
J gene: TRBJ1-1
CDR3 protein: CASSLVGYTEAFF
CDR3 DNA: TGCGCCAGCAGCCTGGTCGGTTACACTGAAGCTTTCTTT

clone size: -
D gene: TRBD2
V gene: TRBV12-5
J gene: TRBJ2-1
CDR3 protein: CASGNIAYGLAGGIEYNEQFF
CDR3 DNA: TGTGCTAGTGGTAACATCGCCTACGGACTAGCGGGAGGTATAGAGTACAATGAGCAGTTCTTC

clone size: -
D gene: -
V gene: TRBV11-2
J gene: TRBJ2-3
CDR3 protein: CASSLSGILTDTQYF
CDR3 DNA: TGTGCCAGCAGCTTGTCCGGGATCCTCACAGATACGCAGTATTTT

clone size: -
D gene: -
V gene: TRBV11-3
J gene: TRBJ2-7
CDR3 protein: CASSLGAFEQYF
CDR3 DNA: TGTGCCAGCAGCTTAGGCGCGTTCGAGCAGTACTTC

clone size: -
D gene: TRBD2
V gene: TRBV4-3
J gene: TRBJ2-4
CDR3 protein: CASSQGISSAGGPQNIQYF
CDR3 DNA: TGCGCCAGCAGCCAAGGGATTTCTTCAGCGGGAGGGCCTCAAAACATTCAGTACTTC

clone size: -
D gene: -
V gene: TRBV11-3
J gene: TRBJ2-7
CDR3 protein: CASSLGGISEQYF
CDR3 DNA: TGTGCCAGCAGCTTAGGAGGAATATCCGAGCAGTACTTC

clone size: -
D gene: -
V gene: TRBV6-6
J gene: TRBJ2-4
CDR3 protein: CASSPPGKNIQYF
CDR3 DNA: TGTGCCAGCAGTCCCCCGGGTAAAAACATTCAGTACTTC

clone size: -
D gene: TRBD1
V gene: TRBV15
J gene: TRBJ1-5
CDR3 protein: CATSRGTRDRHNQPQHF
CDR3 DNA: TGTGCCACCAGCAGAGGTACTCGGGACAGGCACAATCAGCCCCAGCATTTT